The 23 T cell receptor beta chains given below trace back to one sample, sequenced in a study of blood T cell repertoires in COVID-19 (dated by TCRdb to 2019 to 2021). Library preparation used the immunoSEQ multiplex PCR assay. This immuneACCESS table, as held by TCRdb, lists in-frame sequences with V and J called but not all clones. Of the missing ones, under half trace to an unresolved V gene in checked studies; the others have no known cause. For this sample the table gives hundreds of thousands of clones, of which roughly 85% were detected only once. The ten largest account for 3% to 3.5% of the sample. The specimen sequenced was peripheral blood. Receptor source: a man in his late teens or twenties with active or convalescent COVID-19.

The gene calls are TRBV30 and TRBJ1-2, with 9 nucleotides matching TRBD1. CDR1 and CDR2 (germline): GTSNPN, SVGIG (reference sequence). This CDR3 contains 15 residues. After removal of 2 bases from V and 7 bases from J, the junction contained 11 bases not matched to a gene. The CDR3 DNA sequence: TGTGCCTGGAGTAGGGCCGGGACAGGGATGAGTGGCTACACCTTC. This sequence encodes CAWSRAGTGMSGYTF.

V and J are TRBV28 and TRBJ1-1; no definite D call. With 2 bases removed from V and 0 bases from J, the gap between germline ends came to 10 bases. Per the germline V gene, CDR1 is MDHEN and CDR2 is SYDVKM. This CDR3 contains 15 residues. Written as DNA, the CDR3 is TGTGCCAGCAGTTTACGAGGGCCCTTGAACACTGAAGCTTTCTTT. Amino acids: CASSLRGPLNTEAFF. The variable domain in full, completed from reference TRBV28 and TRBJ1-1, reads DVKVTQSSRYLVKRTGEKVFLECVQDMDHENMFWYRQDPGLGLRLIYFSYDVKMKEKGDIPEGYSVSREKKERFSLILESASTNQTSMYLCASSLRGPLNTEAFFGQGTRLTVV.

CDR3 loop: CASNRGAPGEQYF. CDR3 DNA sequence: TGTGCCAGTAACCGGGGGGCTCCAGGCGAGCAGTACTTC. V and J are TRBV19 and TRBJ2-7; weak D call: TRBD2 (7 bases). Germline V gives CDR1 LNHDA, CDR2 SQIVND (reference sequence). The CDR3 covers 13 residues. Trimming took 7 bases from V and 6 from J, leaving 16 bases between them.

The chain joins TRBV9 to TRBJ1-2, with 7 bases matching TRBD1. Germline CDR1 SGDLS, CDR2 YYNGEE. Germline trimming cut 5 bases from V and 2 bases from J; bases unmatched to any gene: 3. This CDR3 spans 13 amino acids. CDR3 bases: TGTGCCAGCAGTACGACAGGGAACTATGGCTACACCTTC. It specifies CASSTTGNYGYTF.

V gene TRBV6-2 or TRBV6-3 combines with J gene TRBJ2-7; D is undetermined. This CDR3 has 16 amino acids. From germline, CDR1 is MNHEY and CDR2 SVGEGT. V was shortened by 7 bases and J by 3 bases, with 22 bases between the two germline ends. CDR3 sequence: CASTPKKLNFNYEQYF. For the CDR3, the DNA is TGTGCCAGCACCCCGAAAAAGCTTAACTTCAACTACGAGCAGTACTTC.

The chain employs TRBV28 and TRBJ2-1, with 9 bases lining up with TRBD1. The germline V gene has CDR1 MDHEN and CDR2 SYDVKM. V shed 6 bases and J 2 bases; nucleotides not matched to a gene: 11. This CDR3 comprises 17 residues. CDR3 bases: TGTGCCAGCAGATTTACCGGGACAGGGCACGCCTACAATGAGCAGTTCTTC. Translating it yields CASRFTGTGHAYNEQFF. Full variable domain (missing parts from reference TRBV28 and TRBJ2-1): DVKVTQSSRYLVKRTGEKVFLECVQDMDHENMFWYRQDPGLGLRLIYFSYDVKMKEKGDIPEGYSVSREKKERFSLILESASTNQTSMYLCASRFTGTGHAYNEQFFGPGTRLTVL.

This rearrangement joins TRBV7-9 to TRBJ1-1; D might be TRBD1 (5 bases). Germline V gene lookup returns CDR1 SEHNR and CDR2 FQNEAQ (reference sequence). CDR3 length: 14 amino acids. Trimming removed 2 bases from V and 4 bases from J, with 11 bases in between. The CDR3 DNA is TGTGCCAGCAGCTTATCAGGGCACGGCACTGAAGCTTTCTTT. It yields the protein CASSLSGHGTEAFF.

This clone was detected a few times. The chain carries TRBV24-1 and TRBJ2-7; D is possibly TRBD1 (6 bases). Between the trimmed V and J ends, which lost 9 bases and 2 bases, there was a span of 16 bases. Germline V gene lookup returns CDR1 KGHDR and CDR2 SFDVKD. This CDR3 has 14 amino acids. CDR3 nucleotides: TGTGCCACCGGCCCCCGGGACAAAGCCTACGAGCAGTACTTC. Its protein product is CATGPRDKAYEQYF.

The V and J genes are TRBV29-1 and TRBJ1-1; 9 bases align to TRBD1. This CDR3 has 13 residues. Germline CDR1 reads SQVTM; CDR2 reads ANQGSEA. The trim removed 8 bases at V and 3 bases at J, leaving 7 bases unmatched. The CDR3 sequence is CSLATGGDTEAFF. CDR3 in DNA: TGCAGCCTGGCGACAGGGGGGGACACTGAAGCTTTCTTT.

This chain uses TRBV6-1 with TRBJ1-2; 7 bases are a match to TRBD1. Germline CDR1 is MNHNS and CDR2 is SASEGT. The CDR3 contains 13 residues. J lost 8 bases, V lost 8 bases, and 11 bases had no gene match. Here the CDR3 reads CASQGGAPWGYTF. CDR3 coding DNA: TGTGCCAGCCAAGGGGGCGCCCCCTGGGGCTACACCTTC.

The chain carries TRBV7-3 and TRBJ2-5; 7 positions match TRBD1. V shed 4 bases, J shed 5 bases, and the junction held 1 base outside the gene matches. The CDR3 totals 12 residues. Germline V gene sequence: CDR1 SGHTA, CDR2 FQGTGA. CDR3 region: CASSYRGETQYF. CDR3 nucleotide sequence: TGTGCCAGCAGCTACAGGGGTGAGACCCAGTACTTC.

This clone was detected a few times. J is TRBJ2-1 and V is TRBV18, with D maybe TRBD1 (5 bases). V gave up 4 bases and J gave up 9 bases, with 22 bases separating them. CDR1 and CDR2 from the germline V gene are KGHSH and LQKENI. The CDR3 length is 16 residues. The CDR3 protein is CASSLDAAGPASEQFF. The CDR3 DNA is TGTGCCAGCTCACTAGATGCGGCAGGGCCAGCTAGTGAGCAGTTCTTC.

CDR3 sequence: CASSLLAGGSYNEQFF. In nucleotides, the CDR3 is TGTGCCAGCAGTTTGCTAGCGGGAGGATCCTACAATGAGCAGTTCTTC. The chain combines TRBV28 with TRBJ2-1, with 11 bases identical to TRBD2. CDR1 is MDHEN and CDR2 is SYDVKM in the germline V gene. The V segment lost 3 bases and the J segment 1 base; nucleotides outside the gene matches: 2. The CDR3 loop spans 16 amino acids.

This chain links TRBV6-5 with TRBJ1-2; 8 bases align to TRBD1. J lost 8 bases, V lost 6 bases, and 5 bases had no gene match. The CDR3 sequence is 12 residues long. Germline V gene data show CDR1 as MNHEY and CDR2 as SVGAGI. CDR3 in DNA: TGTGCCAGCAGACCGACAGGGGTAGGCTACACCTTC. This codes for CASRPTGVGYTF.

The chain combines TRBV12-5 with TRBJ2-2; D unclear. From germline, CDR1 is LGHNT and CDR2 FRNRAP. Trimming pared 3 bases from V and 6 bases from J, leaving 5 bases between. This CDR3 has 12 residues. The CDR3 DNA follows: TGTGCTAGTGGTTTATTAGCCGGGGAGCTGTTTTTT. Translating gives CASGLLAGELFF.

As DNA, the CDR3 is TGTGCCAGCAGCTCGACAGGGGCTGGGGCCAACGTCCTGACTTTC. Encoded protein: CASSSTGAGANVLTF. V is TRBV7-3 and J is TRBJ2-6; 8 bases are a match to TRBD1. Unmatched junction bases numbered 1, after V lost 4 bases and J lost 2 bases. This CDR3 comprises 15 residues. Looked up from germline, CDR1 is SGHTA and CDR2 is FQGTGA.

This rearrangement joins TRBV30 to TRBJ1-2; 10 bases are a match to TRBD1. Looked up from germline, CDR1 is GTSNPN and CDR2 is SVGIG (reference sequence). V gave up 2 bases and J gave up 8 bases; unmatched junction bases: 8. The length of the CDR3 is 14 residues. The CDR3: CAWSLDRGQRGYTF. CDR3 sequence (DNA): TGTGCCTGGAGTCTCGACAGGGGGCAAAGGGGCTACACCTTC.

This chain uses TRBV3-1 (or the pseudogene TRBV3-2) with TRBJ1-2; the match to TRBD1 covers 10 bases. V lost 3 bases to trimming and J lost 8 bases; unmatched junction nucleotides: 6. The CDR3 is made up of 14 amino acids. The germline V gene encodes CDR1 LGHDT and CDR2 YNNKEL (reference sequence). Here the CDR3 DNA reads TGTGCCAGCAGCCACCGACAGGGGGCGAGGGGCTACACCTTC. Translating it yields CASSHRQGARGYTF.

This chain connects TRBV7-3 to TRBJ2-1, with a possible D match to TRBD1 (5 bases). Germline loops: CDR1 SGHTA, CDR2 FQGTGA. V dropped 0 bases and J dropped 0 bases, with 6 bases sitting between them. The CDR3 covers 15 residues. The CDR3 protein is CASSLTTDSYNEQFF. The DNA of the CDR3 is TGTGCCAGCAGCTTAACGACAGACTCCTACAATGAGCAGTTCTTC.

This clone came up once. The chain employs TRBV29-1 and TRBJ1-1, with 8 bases aligning to TRBD1. V dropped 1 base and J dropped 8; count of bases not matched to a gene: 0. Germline CDR1 is SQVTM and CDR2 is ANQGSEA. This CDR3 region has 11 residues. CDR3 in DNA: TGCAGCGTTGAAGGGACAGGGGAAGCTTTCTTT. Translating gives CSVEGTGEAFF.

The genes are TRBV13 and TRBJ2-3, with TRBD2 matching over 11 bases. Germline-derived CDR1 and CDR2 are PRHDT and FYEKMQ (reference sequence). This CDR3 contains 17 residues. Germline trimming cut 2 bases from V and 0 bases from J; bases unmatched to any gene: 4. The CDR3 here is CASSLRLAGGSTDTQYF. In DNA form, the CDR3 reads TGTGCCAGCAGCTTAAGGCTAGCGGGGGGAAGCACAGATACGCAGTATTTT.

The gene calls are TRBV5-1 and TRBJ1-1; TRBD1 agrees at 9 bases. With 0 bases clipped from V and 0 bases from J, the junction kept 6 bases outside the gene matches. CDR3 length: 17 residues. The germline V gene encodes CDR1 SGHRS and CDR2 YFSETQ. DNA for the CDR3: TGCGCCAGCAGCTTGGGACAGGGGGTACTTGTGAACACTGAAGCTTTCTTT. Translated, it gives CASSLGQGVLVNTEAFF.

The chain joins TRBV11-2 to TRBJ2-7; D is uncertain. V dropped 5 bases and J dropped 1 base, with 3 bases sitting between them. The CDR3 contains 11 residues. The V gene's germline CDR1 is SGHAT and CDR2 FQNNGV. The CDR3 protein is CASSPSYEQYF. The CDR3 nucleotides read TGTGCCAGCAGCCCTTCCTACGAGCAGTACTTC. The entire variable domain, with the rest obtained from reference TRBV11-2 and TRBJ2-7, is as follows: EAGVAQSPRYKIIEKRQSVAFWCNPISGHATLYWYQQILGQGPKLLIQFQNNGVVDDSQLPKDRFSAERLKGVDSTLKIQPAKLEDSAVYLCASSPSYEQYFGPGTRLTVT.